One sample yielded the 10 T cell receptor beta chains listed below, sequenced in a study of Graves' ophthalmopathy and Graves' hyperthyroidism. As the template, RNA transcripts were used to amplify TCR beta CDR3 regions. Following a first-round RT-PCR that used HTBI primers, a second-round multiplex PCR was carried out. TCRdb re-derived calls from the multiplex PCR reads in MiXCR, one entry per CDR3 protein. This table has 650,000 to 900,000 distinct CDR3 sequences, about 44% appearing once. The sample comprised peripheral blood. The source of these receptors is an adult man with Graves' ophthalmopathy.

Worth noting for this clonotype: One junction end does not reproduce the germline sequence, and a read error may be involved. This chain links TRBV20-1 with TRBJ1-1; D is unresolved. The CDR3 sequence is 11 residues long. CDR1 DFQATT and CDR2 SNEGSKA come from the germline V gene (reference sequence). The CDR3: CRRATNTEAFF. CDR3 in DNA: TGTCGAAGGGCAACTAACACTGAAGCTTTCTTT.

This clonotype was counted a few times. J is TRBJ1-1 and V is TRBV20-1; 10 nucleotides line up with TRBD1. Germline values: CDR1 DFQATT, CDR2 SNEGSKA (reference sequence). V gave up 4 bases and J gave up 8 bases; unmatched junction bases: 4. The CDR3 runs to 12 residues. The CDR3 DNA sequence: TGCAGTGCTACGACAGGGGGCGTAGAAGCTTTCTTT. Residues: CSATTGGVEAFF.

This clonotype was detected once. CDR3 protein: CASSIEFPANVGYGYTF. Here the CDR3 DNA reads TGTGCCAGTAGTATAGAGTTCCCGGCAAACGTAGGCTATGGCTACACCTTC. This chain links TRBV19 with TRBJ1-2; D is ambiguous. Germline CDR1 is LNHDA and CDR2 is SQIVND (reference sequence). There are 17 residues in the CDR3. V was shortened by 0 bases and J by 4 bases, with 18 bases between the two germline ends.

This clonotype was seen at least ten times. The chain joins TRBV29-1 to TRBJ2-2; 8 bases align to TRBD2. Germline loops: CDR1 SQVTM, CDR2 ANQGSEA. V shed 8 bases, J shed 5 bases, and the junction held 10 bases outside the gene matches. CDR3 length: 14 amino acids. CDR3 sequence reads: CSFQGGGTTGELFF. CDR3 in DNA: TGCAGCTTCCAGGGCGGGGGGACTACCGGGGAGCTGTTTTTT.

The CDR3 bases are TGCAGTGCTAGTGGGTTATACGGAGGGGACTATGGCTACACCTTC. Residues: CSASGLYGGDYGYTF. This chain links TRBV20-1 with TRBJ1-2; the D gene is possibly TRBD1 (5 bases). The germline V gene encodes CDR1 DFQATT and CDR2 SNEGSKA (reference sequence). CDR3 length: 15 residues. The V gene lost 3 bases and the J gene lost 3 bases, with 17 bases spanning the gap.

Regarding this clonotype: One base away lies a much larger clone, so this may be a sequencing read error. J is TRBJ1-2 and V is TRBV10-3, with TRBD1 matching over 11 bases. V lost 4 bases and J lost 1; bases outside the gene matches: 2. Germline lookup yields CDR1 ENHRY and CDR2 SYGVKD. This CDR3 contains 15 residues. The CDR3 protein is CAISGGTGGNYGYTF. The DNA of the CDR3 is TGTGCCATCAGTGGAGGGACAGGGGGTAACTATGGCTACACCTTC.

At least ten counts were recorded for this clonotype. The genes are TRBV2 and TRBJ2-5, with a weak D call TRBD1 (5 bases). CDR1 SNHLY and CDR2 FYNNEI come from the germline V gene. Trimming removed 11 bases from V and 1 base from J, with 11 bases in between. The CDR3 extends over 12 amino acids. The CDR3 DNA follows: TGTGCCCAAACGCAGGGCCAAGAGACCCAGTACTTC. Residues: CAQTQGQETQYF.

This sequence joins TRBV7-9 and TRBJ1-5; perhaps TRBD1 as D (6 bases). V lost 6 bases and J lost 7, with 16 bases in between. The CDR3 is made up of 14 amino acids. Germline V gene data show CDR1 as SEHNR and CDR2 as FQNEAQ (reference sequence). CDR3 amino acids: CASRYGTLGQPQHF. The CDR3 DNA sequence: TGTGCCAGCAGATACGGGACACTCGGGCAGCCCCAGCATTTT. The full variable domain, with the rest looked up from reference TRBV7-9 and TRBJ1-5, is DTGVSQNPRHKITKRGQNVTFRCDPISEHNRLYWYRQTLGQGPEFLTYFQNEAQLEKSRLLSDRFSAERPKGSFSTLEIQRTEQGDSAMYLCASRYGTLGQPQHFGDGTRLSIL.

Note on this clonotype: At one end the junction does not follow the germline gene, possibly because of a read error. The chain joins TRBV7-2 to TRBJ1-6; 7 bases are shared with TRBD1. CDR1 and CDR2 (germline): SGHTA, FQGNSA. The CDR3 length is 16 residues. For the CDR3, the DNA is TGTGCCAGCAGCTTGGGCGACAGGGTCTATAGTTCACCCCTCCACTTT. Its protein product is CASSLGDRVYSSPLHF. Full variable domain (rest looked up from reference TRBV7-2 and TRBJ1-6): GAGVSQSPSNKVTEKGKDVELRCDPISGHTALYWYRQSLGQGLEFLIYFQGNSAPDKSGLPSDRFSAERTGGSVSTLTIQRTQQEDSAVYLCASSLGDRVYSSPLHFGNGTRLTVT.

The J gene is TRBJ1-4, the V gene TRBV6-5, with D unresolved. Trimming stripped 0 bases from V and 0 bases from J, with 5 bases between. Looked up from germline, CDR1 is MNHEY and CDR2 is SVGAGI. This CDR3 comprises 15 residues. DNA for the CDR3: TGTGCCAGCAGTTACTCGGTCTCAACTAATGAAAAACTGTTTTTT. Its translation is CASSYSVSTNEKLFF.